A selection of T cell receptor beta chains follows, all from one sample in a study of control samples from healthy donors and cancer patients. Using immunoSEQ multiplex PCR, the repertoire was profiled, and TCRdb retains in-frame clones only, with some absent. The sample has about 130,000 clones, 75% to 95% seen once. Sequenced input: blood. Source of these receptors: a man younger than 35 in good health. The CDR3 runs from the conserved cysteine through the conserved F or W. The D gene is left open where the match is weak. Where a row states a size, it is once, few, many or the class of an expanded clone; other rows omit it.

size	J	D	V	DNA	CDR3
NA	TRBJ2-7	NA	TRBV15	TGTGCCACCAGCAGAGGTCGGACTGTTTCCTACGAGCAGTACTTC	CATSRGRTVSYEQYF
NA	TRBJ1-1	NA	TRBV10-3	TGTGCCATCAGTCGGACAGTGGGCACTGAAGCTTTCTTT	CAISRTVGTEAFF
few	TRBJ2-1	NA	TRBV6-1	TGTGCCAGCAGTGATGAGAGCGCTGGTTACAATGAGCAGTTCTTC	CASSDESAGYNEQFF
NA	TRBJ2-1	TRBD1	TRBV29-1	TGCAGCGTGGGACAGGACCTCTACAATGAGCAGTTCTTC	CSVGQDLYNEQFF
NA	TRBJ1-1	NA	TRBV19	TGTGCCAGTATTTCACACAGGCGGGAGACTGAAGCTTTCTTT	CASISHRRETEAFF
once	TRBJ1-3	TRBD1	TRBV6-6	TGTGCCAGCAGTTACCGGCTGACAGGGGCTGGAAACACCATATATTTT	CASSYRLTGAGNTIYF
NA	TRBJ2-7	TRBD2	TRBV3-1/TRBV3-2	TGTGCCAGCAGCCAATCCCAGCCGGGACTAGCGGGGGGGCCCTACGAGCAGTACTTC	CASSQSQPGLAGGPYEQYF
NA	TRBJ1-2	NA	TRBV30	TGTGCCTGGAGTGTACTGTTGAGCGCTGGCTACACCTTC	CAWSVLLSAGYTF
once	TRBJ1-6	NA	TRBV30	TGTGCCTGGAGGACAGGCTATAATTCACCCCTCCACTTT	CAWRTGYNSPLHF
NA	TRBJ2-3	TRBD1	TRBV5-6	TGTGCCAGCAGCTTGGTTCCGGGACAGGGGACAGATACGCAGTATTTT	CASSLVPGQGTDTQYF
NA	TRBJ1-2	NA	TRBV19	TGTGCCAGTAGTCCAAATCCGGGACTACTGACTCATAACTATGGCTACACCTTC	CASSPNPGLLTHNYGYTF
NA	TRBJ1-1	NA	TRBV19	TGTGCCAGTAGTATCTCCGGTTGGAACACTGAAGCTTTCTTT	CASSISGWNTEAFF
NA	TRBJ1-2	TRBD1	TRBV6-1	TGTGCCAGCAGTGAAGCGCTTTACAGGGGCTATGGCTACACCTTC	CASSEALYRGYGYTF
NA	TRBJ1-1	NA	TRBV2	TGTGCCAGCAGGCGACGGCTCATGAACACTGAAGCTTTCTTT	CASRRRLMNTEAFF
NA	TRBJ2-7	NA	TRBV14	TGTGCCAGCAGCCCTGTACAGGGTTCCCGCGAGCAGTACTTC	CASSPVQGSREQYF